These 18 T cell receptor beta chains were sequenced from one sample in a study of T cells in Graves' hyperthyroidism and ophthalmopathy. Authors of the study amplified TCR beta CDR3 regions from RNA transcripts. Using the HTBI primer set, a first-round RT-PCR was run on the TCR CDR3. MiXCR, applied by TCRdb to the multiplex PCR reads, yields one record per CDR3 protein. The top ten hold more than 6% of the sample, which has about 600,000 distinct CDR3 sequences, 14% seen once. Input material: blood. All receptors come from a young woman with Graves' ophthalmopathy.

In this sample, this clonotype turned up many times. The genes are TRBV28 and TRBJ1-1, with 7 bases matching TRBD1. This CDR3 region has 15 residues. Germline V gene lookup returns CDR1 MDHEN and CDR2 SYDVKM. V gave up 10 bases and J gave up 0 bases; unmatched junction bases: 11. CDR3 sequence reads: CAIRGDRFMNTEAFF. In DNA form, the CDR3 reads TGTGCCATCCGGGGGGACAGATTCATGAACACTGAAGCTTTCTTT.

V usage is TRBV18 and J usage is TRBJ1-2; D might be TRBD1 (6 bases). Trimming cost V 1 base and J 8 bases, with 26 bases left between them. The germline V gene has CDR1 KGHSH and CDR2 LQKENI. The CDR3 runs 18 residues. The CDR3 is CASSPQFGNREALGGYTF. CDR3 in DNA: TGTGCCAGCTCACCACAATTCGGTAACAGGGAAGCTTTGGGAGGCTACACCTTC. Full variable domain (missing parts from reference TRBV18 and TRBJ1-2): NAGVMQNPRHLVRRRGQEARLRCSPMKGHSHVYWYRQLPEEGLKFMVYLQKENIIDESGMPKERFSAEFPKEGPSILRIQQVVRGDSAAYFCASSPQFGNREALGGYTFGSGTRLTVV.

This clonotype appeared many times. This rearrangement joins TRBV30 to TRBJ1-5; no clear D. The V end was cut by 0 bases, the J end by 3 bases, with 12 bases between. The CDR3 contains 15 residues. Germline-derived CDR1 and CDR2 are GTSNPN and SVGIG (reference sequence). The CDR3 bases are TGTGCCTGGAGTGTAGTTGGCAGGAACAATCAGCCCCAGCATTTT. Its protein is CAWSVVGRNNQPQHF.

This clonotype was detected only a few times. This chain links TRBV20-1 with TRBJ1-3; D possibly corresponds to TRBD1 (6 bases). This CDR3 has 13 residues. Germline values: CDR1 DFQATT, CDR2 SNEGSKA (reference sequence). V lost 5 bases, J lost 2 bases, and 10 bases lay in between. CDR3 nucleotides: TGCAGTGCTGCTCAGGGGCCTGGAAACACCATATATTTT. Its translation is CSAAQGPGNTIYF.

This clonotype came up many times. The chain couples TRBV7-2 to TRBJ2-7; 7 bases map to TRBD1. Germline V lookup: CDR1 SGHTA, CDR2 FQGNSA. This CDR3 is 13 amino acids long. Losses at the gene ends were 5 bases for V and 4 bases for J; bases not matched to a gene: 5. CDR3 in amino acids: CASSTKTGYEQYF. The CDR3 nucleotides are TGTGCCAGCAGCACCAAGACAGGGTACGAGCAGTACTTC.

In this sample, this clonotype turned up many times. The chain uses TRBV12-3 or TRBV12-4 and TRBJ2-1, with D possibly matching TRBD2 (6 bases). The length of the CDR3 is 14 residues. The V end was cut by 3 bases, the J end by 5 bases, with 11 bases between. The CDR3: CASSFGTQDNEQFF. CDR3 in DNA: TGTGCCAGCAGTTTTGGGACTCAAGACAATGAGCAGTTCTTC.

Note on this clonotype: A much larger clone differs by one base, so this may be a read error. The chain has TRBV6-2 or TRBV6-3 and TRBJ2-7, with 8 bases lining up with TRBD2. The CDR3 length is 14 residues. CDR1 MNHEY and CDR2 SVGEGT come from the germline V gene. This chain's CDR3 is CVSLSGTSSYEQYF. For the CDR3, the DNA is TGTGTCAGCCTATCCGGGACTAGCTCCTACGAGCAGTACTTC.

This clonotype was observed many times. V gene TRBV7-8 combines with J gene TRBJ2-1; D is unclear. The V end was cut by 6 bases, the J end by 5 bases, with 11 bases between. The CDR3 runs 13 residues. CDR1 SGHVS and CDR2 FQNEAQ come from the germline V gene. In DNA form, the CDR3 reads TGTGCCAGCAGTTCTCTCTGGAACAATGAGCAGTTCTTC. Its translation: CASSSLWNNEQFF.

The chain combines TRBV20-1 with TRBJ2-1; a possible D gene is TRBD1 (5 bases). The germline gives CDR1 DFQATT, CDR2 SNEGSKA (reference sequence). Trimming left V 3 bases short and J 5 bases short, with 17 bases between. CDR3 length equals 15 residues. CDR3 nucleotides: TGCAGTGCTAGTAGAGGTAGGACAAAACACAATGAGCAGTTCTTC. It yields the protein CSASRGRTKHNEQFF.

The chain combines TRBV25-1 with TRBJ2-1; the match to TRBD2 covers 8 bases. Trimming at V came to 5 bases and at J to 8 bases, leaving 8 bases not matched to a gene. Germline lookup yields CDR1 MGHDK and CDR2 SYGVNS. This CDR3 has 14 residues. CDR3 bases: TGTGCCAGCAGTACGGGAGGGTCCAGCCATGAGCAGTTCTTC. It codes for CASSTGGSSHEQFF.

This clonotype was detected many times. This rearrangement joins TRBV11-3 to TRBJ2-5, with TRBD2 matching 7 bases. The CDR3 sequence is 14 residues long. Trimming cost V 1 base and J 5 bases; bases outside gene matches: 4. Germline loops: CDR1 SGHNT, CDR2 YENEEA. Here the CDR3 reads CASSLAAGVETQYF. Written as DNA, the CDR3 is TGTGCCAGCAGCTTAGCGGCGGGAGTTGAGACCCAGTACTTC.

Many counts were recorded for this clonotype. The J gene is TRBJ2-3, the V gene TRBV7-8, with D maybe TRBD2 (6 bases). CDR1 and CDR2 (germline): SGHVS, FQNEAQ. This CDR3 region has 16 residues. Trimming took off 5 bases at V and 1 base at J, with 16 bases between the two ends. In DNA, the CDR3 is TGTGCCAGCAGCCTAGGGAGGAGGTTAGGCACAGATACGCAGTATTTT. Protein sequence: CASSLGRRLGTDTQYF.

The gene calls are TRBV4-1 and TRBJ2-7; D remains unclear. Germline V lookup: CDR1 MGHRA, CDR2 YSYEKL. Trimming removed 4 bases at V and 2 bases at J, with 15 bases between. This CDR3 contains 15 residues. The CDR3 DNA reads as TGCGCCAGCAGCCCCCTAAGGCACCAGACCTACGAGCAGTACTTC. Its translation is CASSPLRHQTYEQYF.

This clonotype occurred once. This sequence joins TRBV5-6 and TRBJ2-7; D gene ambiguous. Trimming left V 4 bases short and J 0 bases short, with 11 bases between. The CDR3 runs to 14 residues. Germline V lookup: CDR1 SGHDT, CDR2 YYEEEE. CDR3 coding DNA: TGTGCCAGCAGCGGTAGGGCTAGCTCCTACGAGCAGTACTTC. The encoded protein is CASSGRASSYEQYF.

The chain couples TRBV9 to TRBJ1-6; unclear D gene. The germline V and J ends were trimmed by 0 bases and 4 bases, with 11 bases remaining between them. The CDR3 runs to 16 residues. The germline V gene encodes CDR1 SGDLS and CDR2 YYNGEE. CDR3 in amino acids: CASSVGVSGYNSPLHF. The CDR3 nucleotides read TGTGCCAGCAGCGTAGGGGTTTCGGGGTATAATTCACCCCTCCACTTT.

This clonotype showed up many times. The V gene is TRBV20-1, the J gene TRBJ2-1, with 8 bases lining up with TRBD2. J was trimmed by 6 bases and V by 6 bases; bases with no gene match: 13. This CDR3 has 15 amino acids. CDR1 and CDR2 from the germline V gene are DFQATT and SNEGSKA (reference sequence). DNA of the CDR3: TGCAGTGCGCGGCGCGGCGGGAGGAATCCCAATGAGCAGTTCTTC. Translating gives CSARRGGRNPNEQFF.

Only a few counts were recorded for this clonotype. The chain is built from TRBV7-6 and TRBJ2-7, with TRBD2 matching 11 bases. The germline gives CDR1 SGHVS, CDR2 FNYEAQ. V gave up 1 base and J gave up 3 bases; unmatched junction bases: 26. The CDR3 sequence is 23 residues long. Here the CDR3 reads CASSLVLRGPTGTSGGGLYEQYF. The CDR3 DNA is TGTGCCAGCAGCTTAGTTCTCAGGGGTCCGACCGGGACTAGCGGAGGGGGCCTCTACGAGCAGTACTTC.

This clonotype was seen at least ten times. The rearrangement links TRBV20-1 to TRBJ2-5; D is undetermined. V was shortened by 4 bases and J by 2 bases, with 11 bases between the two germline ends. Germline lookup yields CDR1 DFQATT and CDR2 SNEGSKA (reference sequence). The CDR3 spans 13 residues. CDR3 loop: CSAKRSIQETQYF. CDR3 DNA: TGCAGTGCTAAACGCTCCATTCAAGAGACCCAGTACTTC.